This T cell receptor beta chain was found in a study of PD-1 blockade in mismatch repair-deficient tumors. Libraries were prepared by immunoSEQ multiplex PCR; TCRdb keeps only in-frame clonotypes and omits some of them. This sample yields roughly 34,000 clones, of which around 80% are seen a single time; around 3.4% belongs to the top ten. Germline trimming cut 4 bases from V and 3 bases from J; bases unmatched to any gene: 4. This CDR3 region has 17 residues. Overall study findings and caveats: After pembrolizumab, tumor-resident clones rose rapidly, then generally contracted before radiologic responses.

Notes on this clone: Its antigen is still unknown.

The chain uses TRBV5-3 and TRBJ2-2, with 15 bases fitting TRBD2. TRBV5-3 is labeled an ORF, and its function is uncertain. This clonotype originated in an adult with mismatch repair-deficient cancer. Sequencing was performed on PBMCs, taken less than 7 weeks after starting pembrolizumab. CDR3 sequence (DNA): TGTGCCAGAAGCGGACTAGCGGGAGGGCGGTACACCGGGGAGCTGTTTTTT. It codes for CARSGLAGGRYTGELFF.